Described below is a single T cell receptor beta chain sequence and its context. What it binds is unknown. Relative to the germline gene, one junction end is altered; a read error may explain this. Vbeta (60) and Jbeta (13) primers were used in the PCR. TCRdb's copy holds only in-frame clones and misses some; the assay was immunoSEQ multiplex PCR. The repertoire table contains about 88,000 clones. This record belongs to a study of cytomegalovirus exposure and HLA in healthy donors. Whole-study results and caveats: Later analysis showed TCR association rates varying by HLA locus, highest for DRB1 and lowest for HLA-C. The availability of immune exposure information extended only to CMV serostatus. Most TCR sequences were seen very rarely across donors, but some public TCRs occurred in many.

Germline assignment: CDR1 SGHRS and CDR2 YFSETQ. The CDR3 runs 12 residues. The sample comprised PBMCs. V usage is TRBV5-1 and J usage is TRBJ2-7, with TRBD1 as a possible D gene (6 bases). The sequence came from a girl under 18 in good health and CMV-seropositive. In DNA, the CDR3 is TGCGCCAGCAGCTTGGAAGGGGGAGAGCAGTCCTTC. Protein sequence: CASSLEGGEQSF.